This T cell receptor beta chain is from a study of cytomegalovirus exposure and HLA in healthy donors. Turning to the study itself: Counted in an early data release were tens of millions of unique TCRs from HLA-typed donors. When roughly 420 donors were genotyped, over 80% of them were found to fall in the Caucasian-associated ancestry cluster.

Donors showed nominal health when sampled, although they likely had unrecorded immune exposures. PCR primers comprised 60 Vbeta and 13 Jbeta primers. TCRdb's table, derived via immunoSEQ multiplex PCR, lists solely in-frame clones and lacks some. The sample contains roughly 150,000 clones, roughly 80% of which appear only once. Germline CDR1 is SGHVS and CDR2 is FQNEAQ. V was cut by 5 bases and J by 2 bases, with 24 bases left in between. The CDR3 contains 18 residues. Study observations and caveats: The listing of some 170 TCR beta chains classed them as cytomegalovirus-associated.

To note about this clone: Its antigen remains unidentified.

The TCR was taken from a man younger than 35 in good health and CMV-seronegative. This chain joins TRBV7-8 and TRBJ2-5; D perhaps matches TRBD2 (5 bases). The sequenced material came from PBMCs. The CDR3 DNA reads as TGTGCCAGCAGCGTAGAGCCAGAGAGCGGACCTTTACAAGAGACCCAGTACTTC. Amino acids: CASSVEPESGPLQETQYF.